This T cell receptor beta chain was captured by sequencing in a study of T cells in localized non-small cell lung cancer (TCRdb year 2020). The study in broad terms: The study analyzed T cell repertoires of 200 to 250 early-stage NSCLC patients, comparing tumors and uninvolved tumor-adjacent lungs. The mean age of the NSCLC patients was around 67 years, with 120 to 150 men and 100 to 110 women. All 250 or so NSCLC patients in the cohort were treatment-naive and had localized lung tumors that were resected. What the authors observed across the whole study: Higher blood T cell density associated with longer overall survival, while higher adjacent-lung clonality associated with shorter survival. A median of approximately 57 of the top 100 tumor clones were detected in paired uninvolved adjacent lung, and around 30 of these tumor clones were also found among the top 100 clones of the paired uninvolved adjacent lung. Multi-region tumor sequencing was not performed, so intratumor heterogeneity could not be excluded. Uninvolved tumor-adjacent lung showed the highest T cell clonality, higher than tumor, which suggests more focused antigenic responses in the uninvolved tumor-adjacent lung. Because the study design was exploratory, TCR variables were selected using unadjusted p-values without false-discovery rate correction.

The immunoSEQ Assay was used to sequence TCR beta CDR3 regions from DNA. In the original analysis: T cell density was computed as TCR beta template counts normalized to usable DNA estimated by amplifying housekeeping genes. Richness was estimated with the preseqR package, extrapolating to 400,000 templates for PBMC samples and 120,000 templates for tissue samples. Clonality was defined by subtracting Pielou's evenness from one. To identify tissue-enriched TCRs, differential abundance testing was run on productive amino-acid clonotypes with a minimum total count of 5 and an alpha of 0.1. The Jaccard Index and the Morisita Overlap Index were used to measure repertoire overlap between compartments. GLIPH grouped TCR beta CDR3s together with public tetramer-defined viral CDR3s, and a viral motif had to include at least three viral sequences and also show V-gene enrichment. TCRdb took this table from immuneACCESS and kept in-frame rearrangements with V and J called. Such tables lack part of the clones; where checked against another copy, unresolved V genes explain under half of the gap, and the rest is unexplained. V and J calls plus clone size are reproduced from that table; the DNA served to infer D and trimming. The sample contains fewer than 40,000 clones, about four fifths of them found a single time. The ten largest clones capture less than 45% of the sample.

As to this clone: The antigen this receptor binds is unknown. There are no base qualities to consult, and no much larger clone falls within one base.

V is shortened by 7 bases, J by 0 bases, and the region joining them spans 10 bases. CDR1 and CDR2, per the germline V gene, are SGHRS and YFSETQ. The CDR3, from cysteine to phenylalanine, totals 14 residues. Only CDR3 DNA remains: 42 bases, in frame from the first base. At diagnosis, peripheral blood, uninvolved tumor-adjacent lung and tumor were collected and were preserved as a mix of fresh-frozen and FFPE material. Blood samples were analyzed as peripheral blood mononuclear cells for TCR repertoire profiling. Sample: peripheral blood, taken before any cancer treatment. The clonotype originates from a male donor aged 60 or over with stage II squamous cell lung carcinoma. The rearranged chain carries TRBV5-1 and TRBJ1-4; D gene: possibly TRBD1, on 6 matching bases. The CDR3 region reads CASRGQTTNEKLFF. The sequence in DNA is TGCGCCAGCCGCGGACAGACAACTAATGAAAAACTGTTTTTT. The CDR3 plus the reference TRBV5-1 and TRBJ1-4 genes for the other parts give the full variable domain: KAGVTQTPRYLIKTRGQQVTLSCSPISGHRSVSWYQQTPGQGLQFLFEYFSETQRNKGNFPGRFSGRQFSNSRSEMNVSTLELGDSALYLCASRGQTTNEKLFFGSGTQLSVL.